The entry below gives a single T cell receptor beta chain sequence along with its context. Its recognized antigen is unknown. A junction boundary mismatches the germline segment, possibly from a read error. The CDR3 starts with the cysteine, ends with the phenylalanine, and has 15 residues. Of all the DNA, just the CDR3 is kept, 45 bases in frame from base 1. Based on the germline V gene (reference sequence), the CDR1 and CDR2 sequences are LGHDT and YNNKEL. The data stem from a study of post-analysis software for immune sequencing data (dated by TCRdb to the mid-2010s). Context from the whole study: Relapsing-remitting, secondary progressive and progressive-relapsing multiple sclerosis were recorded as disease courses, and subtype annotation was lacking for some patients. Patient repertoires were compared against 10 to 12 previously published healthy control repertoires from donors aged about 6 to 25 years. A subset of samples was prepared in parallel using single-end sample barcoding, then pooled and co-amplified after Illumina adapter ligation. Study-level results and caveats: Normalized Chao1 diversity was significantly lower in multiple sclerosis patients than controls, suggesting substantial peripheral T-cell clonal expansion. Direct clustering with F measure showed strong co-clustering of samples prepared in the same batch, prompting a batch-effect correction. Patients showed significantly higher frequencies than controls for about 5 TRBV segments, among them TRBV5-6, TRBV5-1 and TRBV20-1. The multiple sclerosis patient group was slightly younger than the control group.

TCR beta repertoires were profiled from peripheral blood of some 13 young patients with multiple sclerosis to demonstrate the VDJtools post-analysis software. The multiple sclerosis patients were children and adolescents between roughly 6 and 17 years of age. The method was PCR. For sequencing, an Illumina HiSeq 2500 was employed. Unique molecular identifiers were incorporated into TCR beta cDNA libraries to reduce PCR and sequencing biases. Some 500,000 cDNA molecules were obtained per 1 to 10 million input T cells, so each molecule approximated one T cell. The same protocol used for the earlier healthy control dataset was applied to prepare and sequence the patient libraries. Within a given batch, samples were prepared together, multiplexed and sequenced on the same HiSeq lane. On the study's bioinformatics: Raw barcoded reads were processed with MIGEC, and single-read molecular identifier groups were discarded before consensus assembly and CDR3 extraction. VDJtools was used for post-analysis of the clonotype tables, with diversity normalized by down-sampling every dataset to the smallest sample size. Repertoire overlap clustering matched CDR3 amino acid but not nucleotide sequences to correct batch-related cross-sample contamination. The raw public data were reprocessed by TCRdb itself: fastp quality trimming at Q25, MiXCR clonotype calling, in-frame beta chains only. Rows matching on CDR3 protein sequence are summarized as one entry with the most common DNA and genes. V and J calls and clone size were set by TCRdb, not the authors. The sample yields roughly 730,000 distinct CDR3 sequences; less than 35% were counted once. The ten largest clones add up to roughly 0.57% of the sample.

Input material: blood. This receptor was identified in a girl aged 5-17 years with multiple sclerosis. Recombination joined TRBV3-1 with TRBJ1-1, with the D gene not clear enough to name. The DNA sequence reads TGTGCCGGCAGCCCCCTGGGGTCCAGGAACACTGAAGCTTTCTTT. Translated, it gives CAGSPLGSRNTEAFF.